These T cell receptor beta chains were read from a single sample in a study of CD8+ T cells in alopecia areata. Sequenced by immunoSEQ multiplex PCR; TCRdb stores in-frame clones only, minus some. This table holds about 250,000 clones, 60% found once. The sample consisted of CD4+ T cells sorted from blood, taken around week 54, from a patient treated with tofacitinib. These receptors came from a human donor with alopecia areata. The CDR3 runs from the conserved cysteine through the conserved F or W. Fields, in order: clone size, J gene, D gene, V gene, CDR3 DNA, CDR3 protein. D genes are given only for firm matches. A row's size may be missing; if present it is once, few, many or a size class.

abundance: few; j_gene: TRBJ1-3; d_gene: TRBD1; v_gene: TRBV29-1; CDR3nt: TGCAGCGTTACAGGGGAAATTGGCTCTGGAAACACCATATATTTT; CDR3aa: CSVTGEIGSGNTIYF
abundance: few; j_gene: TRBJ1-5; d_gene: .; v_gene: TRBV29-1; CDR3nt: TGCAGCGCTAAGACGGGCAATCAGCCCCAGCATTTT; CDR3aa: CSAKTGNQPQHF
abundance: .; j_gene: TRBJ2-3; d_gene: TRBD2; v_gene: TRBV30; CDR3nt: TGTGCCTGGAGGCGGGGGAGCACAGATACGCAGTATTTT; CDR3aa: CAWRRGSTDTQYF
abundance: .; j_gene: TRBJ2-7; d_gene: .; v_gene: TRBV5-1; CDR3nt: TGCGCCAGCAGAGCCGGGACGGATAACTACGAGCAGTACTTC; CDR3aa: CASRAGTDNYEQYF
abundance: few; j_gene: TRBJ2-4; d_gene: .; v_gene: TRBV7-2; CDR3nt: TGTGCCAGCAGCTTAAGACCGGGAAACATTCAGTACTTC; CDR3aa: CASSLRPGNIQYF
abundance: .; j_gene: TRBJ2-2; d_gene: TRBD2; v_gene: TRBV5-1; CDR3nt: TGCGCCAGCGGCAGCGGGGTCGGGGAGCTGTTTTTT; CDR3aa: CASGSGVGELFF
abundance: .; j_gene: TRBJ1-6; d_gene: .; v_gene: TRBV7-2; CDR3nt: TGTGCCAGCAGCTTATCCCCCCAGGAACCCCGTTCACCCCTCCACTTT; CDR3aa: CASSLSPQEPRSPLHF
abundance: .; j_gene: TRBJ1-3; d_gene: .; v_gene: TRBV6-5; CDR3nt: TGTGCCAGCAGACGAGACGGGTGGGCTGGAAACACCATATATTTT; CDR3aa: CASRRDGWAGNTIYF
abundance: .; j_gene: TRBJ2-3; d_gene: TRBD1; v_gene: TRBV29-1; CDR3nt: TGCAGCGTTGACCGGGACAGCAGCACAGATACGCAGTATTTT; CDR3aa: CSVDRDSSTDTQYF
abundance: few; j_gene: TRBJ2-5; d_gene: .; v_gene: TRBV7-9; CDR3nt: TGTGCCAGCAGCTTAATACTTCCGGCTTCGGAGACCCAGTACTTC; CDR3aa: CASSLILPASETQYF
abundance: .; j_gene: TRBJ2-1; d_gene: .; v_gene: TRBV29-1; CDR3nt: TGCAGCGTTGATCGGCCAGAGACCTACAATGAGCAGTTCTTC; CDR3aa: CSVDRPETYNEQFF
abundance: .; j_gene: TRBJ1-1; d_gene: .; v_gene: TRBV5-1; CDR3nt: TGCGCCAGCAGCTTGGAAGGCGAAGCTTTCTTT; CDR3aa: CASSLEGEAFF
abundance: .; j_gene: TRBJ2-1; d_gene: .; v_gene: TRBV4-2; CDR3nt: TGTGCCAGCAGCCAAGTGAACACAAACAATGAGCAGTTCTTC; CDR3aa: CASSQVNTNNEQFF
abundance: .; j_gene: TRBJ2-3; d_gene: TRBD2; v_gene: TRBV9; CDR3nt: TGTGCCAGCAGCGTAGTGGGACTAGTCACAGATACGCAGTATTTT; CDR3aa: CASSVVGLVTDTQYF
abundance: once; j_gene: TRBJ1-5; d_gene: .; v_gene: TRBV6-1; CDR3nt: TGTGCCAGCAGGGACCTAAATCAGCCCCAGCATTTT; CDR3aa: CASRDLNQPQHF
abundance: once; j_gene: TRBJ2-7; d_gene: .; v_gene: TRBV29-1; CDR3nt: TGCAGCGTGGGTGGGGACGGTAGGTCCCTGGACGAGCAGTACTTC; CDR3aa: CSVGGDGRSLDEQYF
abundance: few; j_gene: TRBJ2-6; d_gene: TRBD1; v_gene: TRBV13; CDR3nt: TGTGCCAGCAGTTCCGGGACAGCCTCTGGGGCCAACGTCCTGACTTTC; CDR3aa: CASSSGTASGANVLTF
abundance: once; j_gene: TRBJ2-2; d_gene: .; v_gene: TRBV7-9; CDR3nt: TGTGCCAGCAGACCTTTTTCCTTGAACACCGGGGAGCTGTTTTTT; CDR3aa: CASRPFSLNTGELFF
abundance: few; j_gene: TRBJ1-1; d_gene: .; v_gene: TRBV7-3; CDR3nt: TGTGCCAGCAGCTTAATGAGTAGGGCCAACACTGAAGCTTTCTTT; CDR3aa: CASSLMSRANTEAFF
abundance: .; j_gene: TRBJ2-3; d_gene: .; v_gene: TRBV29-1; CDR3nt: TGCAGCACCCGGGACTCCGGGAGCACAGATACGCAGTATTTT; CDR3aa: CSTRDSGSTDTQYF
abundance: .; j_gene: TRBJ1-2; d_gene: .; v_gene: TRBV7-2; CDR3nt: TGTGCCAGCAGCTCCCTTATCTCCCTGGGCTACACCTTC; CDR3aa: CASSSLISLGYTF
abundance: .; j_gene: TRBJ1-2; d_gene: .; v_gene: TRBV15; CDR3nt: TGTGCCACCAGCAGGGACAGTTATGGCTACACCTTC; CDR3aa: CATSRDSYGYTF
abundance: once; j_gene: TRBJ2-7; d_gene: TRBD2; v_gene: TRBV13; CDR3nt: TGTGCCAGCAGCCCCAGCGGGGTCTCCTACGAGCAGTACTTC; CDR3aa: CASSPSGVSYEQYF